The subject of this entry is one T cell receptor (beta chain). The antigen is not known. This table comes from immunoSEQ multiplex PCR, and its TCRdb copy is limited to in-frame clones, with some not included. The table lists approximately 25,000 clones, just over 85% of them singletons, with approximately 42% in the top ten. After removal of 3 bases from V and 0 bases from J, the junction contained 5 bases not matched to a gene. From germline, CDR1 is ENHRY and CDR2 SYGVKD. The CDR3 sequence is 16 residues long. The record originates from a study of OX40 agonist ivuxolimab in advanced cancers. For the study at large: Patients treated during dose escalation were battling hepatocellular carcinoma, melanoma, renal cell or head and neck cancer. Aged 23 to 79 with a mean of 60 years, they were approximately 80% male. Study-wide points: Undetermined was the antigen specificity of the expanded peripheral T cells.

Specimen: CD4+ or CD8+ T cells sorted from blood, collected in a trial of the OX40 agonist ivuxolimab. The chain combines TRBV10-3 with TRBJ2-3, with TRBD2 matching over 8 bases. This receptor was taken from an adult with an advanced solid tumor such as melanoma, head and neck, liver or kidney cancer. Here the CDR3 DNA reads TGTGCCATCAGTGATATCGAGCGGGAGAGCACAGATACGCAGTATTTT. Translating gives CAISDIERESTDTQYF.